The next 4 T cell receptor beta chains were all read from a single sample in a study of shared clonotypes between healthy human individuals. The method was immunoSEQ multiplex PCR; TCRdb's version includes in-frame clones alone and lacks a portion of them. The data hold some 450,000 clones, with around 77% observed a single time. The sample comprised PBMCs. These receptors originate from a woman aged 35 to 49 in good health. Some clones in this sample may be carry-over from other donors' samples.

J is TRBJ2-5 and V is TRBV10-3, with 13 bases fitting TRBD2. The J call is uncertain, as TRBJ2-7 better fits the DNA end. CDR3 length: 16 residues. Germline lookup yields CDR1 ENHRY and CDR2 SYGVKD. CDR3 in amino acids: CAISPGLAGFSDEQYF. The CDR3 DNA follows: TGTGCCATCAGCCCGGGACTAGCGGGATTTAGCGACGAGCAGTACTTC.

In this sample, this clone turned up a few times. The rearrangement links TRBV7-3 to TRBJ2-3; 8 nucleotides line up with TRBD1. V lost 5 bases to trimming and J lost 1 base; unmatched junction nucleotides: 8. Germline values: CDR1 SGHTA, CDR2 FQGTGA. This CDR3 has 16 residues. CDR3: CASSLLTGAGTDTQYF. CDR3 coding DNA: TGTGCCAGCAGCCTATTGACAGGGGCGGGCACAGATACGCAGTATTTT.

For the CDR3, the DNA is TGTGCCAGCAGCTTAAAAGGGGGAGATACGCAGTATTTT. Translating gives CASSLKGGDTQYF. V usage is TRBV7-3 and J usage is TRBJ2-3, with D tentatively TRBD1 (6 bases). This CDR3 contains 13 residues. Germline CDR1 reads SGHTA; CDR2 reads FQGTGA. The V end was cut by 1 base, the J end by 5 bases, with 7 bases between.

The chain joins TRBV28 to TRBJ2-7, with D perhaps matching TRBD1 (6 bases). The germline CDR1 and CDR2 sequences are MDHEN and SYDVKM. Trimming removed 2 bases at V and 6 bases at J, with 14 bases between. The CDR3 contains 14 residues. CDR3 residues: CASSLGGPWFEQYF. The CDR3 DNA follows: TGTGCCAGCAGTTTAGGGGGCCCTTGGTTCGAGCAGTACTTC.